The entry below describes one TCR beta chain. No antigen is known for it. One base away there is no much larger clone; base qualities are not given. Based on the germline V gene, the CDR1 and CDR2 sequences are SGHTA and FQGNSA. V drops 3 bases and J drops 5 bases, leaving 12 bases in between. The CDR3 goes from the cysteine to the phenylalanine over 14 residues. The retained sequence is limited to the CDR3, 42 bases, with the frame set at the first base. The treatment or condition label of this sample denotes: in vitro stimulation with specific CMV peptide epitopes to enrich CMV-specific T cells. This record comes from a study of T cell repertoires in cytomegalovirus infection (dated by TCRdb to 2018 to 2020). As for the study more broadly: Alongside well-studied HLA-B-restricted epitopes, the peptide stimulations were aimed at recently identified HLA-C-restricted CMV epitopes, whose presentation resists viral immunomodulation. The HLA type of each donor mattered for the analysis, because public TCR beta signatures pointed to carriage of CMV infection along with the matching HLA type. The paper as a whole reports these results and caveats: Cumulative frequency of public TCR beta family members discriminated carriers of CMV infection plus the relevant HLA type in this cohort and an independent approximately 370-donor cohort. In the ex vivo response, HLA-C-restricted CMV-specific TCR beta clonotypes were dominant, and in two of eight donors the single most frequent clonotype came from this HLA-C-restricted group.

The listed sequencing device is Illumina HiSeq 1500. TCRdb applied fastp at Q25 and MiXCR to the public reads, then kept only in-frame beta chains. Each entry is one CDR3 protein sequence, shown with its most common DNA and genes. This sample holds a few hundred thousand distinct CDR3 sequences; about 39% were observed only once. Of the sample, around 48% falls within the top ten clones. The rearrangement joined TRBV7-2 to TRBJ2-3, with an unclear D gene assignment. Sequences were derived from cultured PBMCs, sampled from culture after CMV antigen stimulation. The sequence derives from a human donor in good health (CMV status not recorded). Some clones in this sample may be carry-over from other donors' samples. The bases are TGTGCCAGCAGCTTTAGTCAGATAATAGATACGCAGTATTTT. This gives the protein CASSFSQIIDTQYF.